The entry below gives a single T cell receptor (beta chain) sequence along with its context. Which antigen it targets is not known. No base qualities exist here, and no much larger clone lies one base off it. TCRbeta CDR3 regions were amplified from genomic DNA using the immunoSEQ Assay, a bias-controlled multiplex PCR. Under the source paper's analysis protocol: The number of nucleated cells in each sample was estimated from the amplification of reference gene primers within the assay. Sequence reads were collapsed and filtered to measure the absolute abundance of every unique TCRbeta CDR3 rearrangement. Productive Simpson clonality was computed per sample as the square root of Simpson's diversity index over productive rearrangements. TCRdb re-hosts the immuneACCESS table, in-frame sequences only. Its copies lack some clones; in the studies checked, an unresolved V gene accounts for under half of them, and the cause for the rest is not known. V and J calls and clone size are as listed in that table; D and trimming were resolved from the DNA. The sample data list about 65,000 clones, and 85% to 95% of these were observed just once. The ten largest clones represent about 2.6% of the sample.

These data belong to a study of blood T cell repertoires in COVID-19 (dated by TCRdb to between 2020 and 2021). Background for the entire study: Collaborator samples came from the United States, Italy and Spain and covered acute and convalescent phases of COVID-19. Deeply sampled blood TCRbeta repertoires from subjects exposed to, actively infected with, or recovered from COVID-19 were included in the dataset. The material from the prospective study consisted of cDNA or gDNA derived from T cells, B-cell-depleted T cells, or PBMCs. The samples were drawn from two sources: the first 160 participants of the ongoing ImmuneRACE study, and approximately 1,300 subjects contributed by 6 global collaborators. Sample metadata almost always included a de-identified subject ID, COVID-19 status, age in years and sex. The repertoires were released in a freely available public database meant as a resource for research on the immune response to SARS-CoV-2. Where HLA class I and class II types were available, the types were taken from metadata supplied by the sample provider, not from assay-based typing.

Here is what the overall study found, with its caveats: The quantity of clinical and demographic metadata differed by source and by participant and was supplied without curation.

Here V drops 7 bases and J drops 1 base, and the junction holds 3 bases not matched to any gene. The CDR3 has 13 amino acids, counting the end cysteine and phenylalanine. CDR3 DNA only is kept here, 39 bases in frame from base 1. CDR1 and CDR2 are drawn from the germline V gene: ENHRY, SYGVKD. Collaborating institutions collected whole blood in K2EDTA tubes following their own protocols. For TCRbeta analysis, collaborator samples were shipped as frozen whole blood, as isolated PBMCs, or as DNA extracted from either sample type. This TCR was sampled from a man between 65 and 80 years old with active COVID-19. In this chain, TRBV10-3 is recombined with TRBJ1-1, and TRBD1 aligns with 7 junction nucleotides. Material: peripheral blood. The bases are TGTGCCATCACGCAGGGGGGGAACACTGAAGCTTTCTTT. Its amino acids are CAITQGGNTEAFF.